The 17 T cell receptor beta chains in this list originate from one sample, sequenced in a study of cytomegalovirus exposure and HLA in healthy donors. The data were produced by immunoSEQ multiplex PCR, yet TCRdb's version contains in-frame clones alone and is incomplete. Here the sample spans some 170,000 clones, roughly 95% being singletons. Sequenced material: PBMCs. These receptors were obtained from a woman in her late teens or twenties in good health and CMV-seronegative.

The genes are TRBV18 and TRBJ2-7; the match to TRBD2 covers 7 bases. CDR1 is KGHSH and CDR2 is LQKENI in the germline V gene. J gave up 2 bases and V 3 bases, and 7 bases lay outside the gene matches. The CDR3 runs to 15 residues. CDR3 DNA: TGTGCCAGCTCACCCTCAGGACTAGTAACCTACGAGCAGTACTTC. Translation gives CASSPSGLVTYEQYF.

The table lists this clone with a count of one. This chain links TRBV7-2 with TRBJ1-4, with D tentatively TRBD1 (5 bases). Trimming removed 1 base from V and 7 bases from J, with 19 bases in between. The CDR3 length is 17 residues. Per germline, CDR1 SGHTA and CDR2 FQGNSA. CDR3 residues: CASSLVARRGWPEKLFF. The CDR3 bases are TGTGCCAGCAGCTTAGTTGCTCGGAGGGGTTGGCCTGAAAAACTGTTTTTT.

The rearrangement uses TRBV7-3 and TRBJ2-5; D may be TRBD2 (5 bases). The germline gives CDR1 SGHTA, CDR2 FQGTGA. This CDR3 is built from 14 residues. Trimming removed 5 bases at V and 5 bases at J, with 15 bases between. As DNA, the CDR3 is TGTGCCAGCAGCCCTTCGGGGTCTTGGGAGACCCAGTACTTC. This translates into CASSPSGSWETQYF. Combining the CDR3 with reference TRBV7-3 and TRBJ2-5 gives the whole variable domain GAGVSQTPSNKVTEKGKYVELRCDPISGHTALYWYRQSLGQGPEFLIYFQGTGAADDSGLPNDRFFAVRPEGSVSTLKIQRTERGDSAVYLCASSPSGSWETQYFGPGTRLLVL.

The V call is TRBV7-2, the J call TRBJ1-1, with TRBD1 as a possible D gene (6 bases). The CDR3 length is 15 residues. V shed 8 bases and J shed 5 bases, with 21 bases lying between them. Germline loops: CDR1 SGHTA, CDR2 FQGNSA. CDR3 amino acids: CASSFTGGYGTEAFF. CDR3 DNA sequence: TGTGCCAGCTCCTTCACGGGGGGCTATGGGACTGAAGCTTTCTTT.

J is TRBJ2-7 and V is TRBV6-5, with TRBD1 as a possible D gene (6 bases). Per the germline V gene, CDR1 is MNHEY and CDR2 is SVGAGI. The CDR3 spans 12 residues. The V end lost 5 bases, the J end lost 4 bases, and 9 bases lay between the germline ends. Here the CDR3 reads CASSPQGYEQYF. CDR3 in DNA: TGTGCCAGCAGTCCACAGGGATACGAGCAGTACTTC.

The CDR3 reads CASSSYPVRALHF. The DNA of the CDR3 is TGTGCCAGCAGCTCCTATCCGGTTCGGGCCCTCCACTTT. The chain employs TRBV7-2 and TRBJ1-6; no firm D call. The ends were cut back, 4 bases at V and 14 bases at J, with 15 bases in the middle. Germline values: CDR1 SGHTA, CDR2 FQGNSA. This CDR3 has 13 amino acids.

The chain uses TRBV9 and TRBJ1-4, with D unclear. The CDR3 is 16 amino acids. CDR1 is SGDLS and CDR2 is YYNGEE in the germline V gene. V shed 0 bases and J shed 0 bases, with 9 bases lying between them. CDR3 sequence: CASSVGAAATNEKLFF. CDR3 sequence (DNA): TGTGCCAGCAGCGTAGGGGCAGCCGCAACTAATGAAAAACTGTTTTTT.

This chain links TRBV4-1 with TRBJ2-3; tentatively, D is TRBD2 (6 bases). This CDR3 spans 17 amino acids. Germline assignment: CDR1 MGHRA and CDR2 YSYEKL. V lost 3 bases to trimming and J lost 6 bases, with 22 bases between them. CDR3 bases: TGCGCCAGCAGCCAGGCCCCAACGGGGGAAGGGAGTGATACGCAGTATTTT. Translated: CASSQAPTGEGSDTQYF.

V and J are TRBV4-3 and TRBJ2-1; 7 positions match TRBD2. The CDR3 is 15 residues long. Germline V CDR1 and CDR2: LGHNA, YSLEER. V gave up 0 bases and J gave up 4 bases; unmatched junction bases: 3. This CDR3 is CASSQDNGGYNEQFF. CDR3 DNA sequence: TGCGCCAGCAGCCAAGATAACGGGGGGTACAATGAGCAGTTCTTC.

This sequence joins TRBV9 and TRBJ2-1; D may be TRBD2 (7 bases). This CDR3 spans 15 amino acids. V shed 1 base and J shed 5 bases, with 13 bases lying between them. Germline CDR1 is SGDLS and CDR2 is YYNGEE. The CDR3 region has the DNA TGTGCCAGCAGCGTAACAACGGGGGGCCACAATGAGCAGTTCTTC. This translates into CASSVTTGGHNEQFF.

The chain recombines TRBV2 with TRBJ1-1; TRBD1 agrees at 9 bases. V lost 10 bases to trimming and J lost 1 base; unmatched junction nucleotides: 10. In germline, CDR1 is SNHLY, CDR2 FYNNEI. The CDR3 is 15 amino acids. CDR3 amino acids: CATQWRQGGNTEAFF. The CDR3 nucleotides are TGTGCCACCCAATGGCGACAGGGGGGGAACACTGAAGCTTTCTTT.

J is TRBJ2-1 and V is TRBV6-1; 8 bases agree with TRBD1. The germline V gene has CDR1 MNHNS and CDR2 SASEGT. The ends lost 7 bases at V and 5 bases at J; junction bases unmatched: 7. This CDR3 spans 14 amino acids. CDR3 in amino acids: CASTQRTGHNEQFF. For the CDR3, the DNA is TGTGCCAGCACCCAGCGGACAGGGCACAATGAGCAGTTCTTC.

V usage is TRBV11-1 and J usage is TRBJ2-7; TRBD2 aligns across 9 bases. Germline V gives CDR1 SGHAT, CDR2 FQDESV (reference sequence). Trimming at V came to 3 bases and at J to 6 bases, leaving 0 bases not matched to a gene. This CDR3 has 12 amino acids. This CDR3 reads CASSLTSGEQYF. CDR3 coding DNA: TGTGCCAGCAGCTTGACTAGCGGCGAGCAGTACTTC. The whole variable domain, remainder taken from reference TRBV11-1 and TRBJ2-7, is EAEVAQSPRYKITEKSQAVAFWCDPISGHATLYWYRQILGQGPELLVQFQDESVVDDSQLPKDRFSAERLKGVDSTLKIQPAELGDSAMYLCASSLTSGEQYFGPGTRLTVT.

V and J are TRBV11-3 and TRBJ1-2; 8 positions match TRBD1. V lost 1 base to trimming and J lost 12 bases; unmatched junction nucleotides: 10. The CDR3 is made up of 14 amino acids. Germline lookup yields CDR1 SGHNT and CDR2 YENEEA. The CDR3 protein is CASSLGSGQVVDTF. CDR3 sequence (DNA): TGTGCCAGCAGCTTAGGATCGGGACAGGTAGTTGACACCTTC.

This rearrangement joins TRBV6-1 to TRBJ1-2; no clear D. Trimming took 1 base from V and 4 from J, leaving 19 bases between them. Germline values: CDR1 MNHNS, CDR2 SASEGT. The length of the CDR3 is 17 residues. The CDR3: CASSEDGRVLAAYGYTF. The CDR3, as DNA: TGTGCCAGCAGTGAAGACGGGAGGGTTTTGGCTGCCTATGGCTACACCTTC.

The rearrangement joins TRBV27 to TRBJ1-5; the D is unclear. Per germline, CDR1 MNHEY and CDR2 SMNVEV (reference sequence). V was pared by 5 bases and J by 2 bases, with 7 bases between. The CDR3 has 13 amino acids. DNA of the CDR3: TGTGCCAGCAGTCCAGAGGGCAATCAGCCCCAGCATTTT. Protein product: CASSPEGNQPQHF.

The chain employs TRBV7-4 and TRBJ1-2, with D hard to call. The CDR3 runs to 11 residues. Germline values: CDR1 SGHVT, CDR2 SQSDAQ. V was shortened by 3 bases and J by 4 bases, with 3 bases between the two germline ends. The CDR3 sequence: CASSFSYGYTF. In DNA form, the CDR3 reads TGTGCCAGCAGCTTTAGCTATGGCTACACCTTC.